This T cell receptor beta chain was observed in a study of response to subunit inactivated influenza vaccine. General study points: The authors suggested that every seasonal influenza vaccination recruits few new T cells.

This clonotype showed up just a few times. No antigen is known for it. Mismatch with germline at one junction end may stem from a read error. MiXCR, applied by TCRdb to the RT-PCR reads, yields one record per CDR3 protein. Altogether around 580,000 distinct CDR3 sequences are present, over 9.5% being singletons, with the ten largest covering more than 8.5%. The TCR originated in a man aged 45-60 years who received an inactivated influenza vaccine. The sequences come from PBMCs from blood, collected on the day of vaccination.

CDR3 nucleotides: TGTGCCAGCAGCCCAGCCCTCTCTAGCGGGAGTATCTTC. It is translated as CASSPALSSGSIF. The chain links TRBV12-3 or TRBV12-4 to TRBJ2-1; 10 nucleotides match TRBD2. CDR3 size: 13 residues.